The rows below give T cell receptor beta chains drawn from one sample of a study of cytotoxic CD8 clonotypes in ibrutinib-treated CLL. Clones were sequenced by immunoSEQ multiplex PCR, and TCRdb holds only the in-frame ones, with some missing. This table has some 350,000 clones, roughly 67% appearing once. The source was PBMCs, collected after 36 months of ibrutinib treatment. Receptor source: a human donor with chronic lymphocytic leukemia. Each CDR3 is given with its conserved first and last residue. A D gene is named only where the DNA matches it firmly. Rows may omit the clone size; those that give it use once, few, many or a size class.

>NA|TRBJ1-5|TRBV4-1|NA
TGCGCCAGCAGCCGGATAGTGTGGCAGCCCCAGCATTTT
CASSRIVWQPQHF
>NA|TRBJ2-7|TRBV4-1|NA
TGCGCCAGCAGCCAACAGTTCTCCTACGAGCAGTACTTC
CASSQQFSYEQYF
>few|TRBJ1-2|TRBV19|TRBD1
TGTGCCAGGGCAACAGGGGATGGCTACACCTTC
CARATGDGYTF
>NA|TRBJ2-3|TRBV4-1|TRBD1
TGCGCCAGCAGCCGGACAGGGGGTACGCAGTATTTT
CASSRTGGTQYF
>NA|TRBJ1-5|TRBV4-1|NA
TGCGCCAGCAGCGACCGGATCAGGGGCACAGGGCAGCCCCAGCATTTT
CASSDRIRGTGQPQHF
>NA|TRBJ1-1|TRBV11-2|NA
TGTGCCAGCAGCCTCCTTGGGGGGAACACTGAAGCTTTCTTT
CASSLLGGNTEAFF
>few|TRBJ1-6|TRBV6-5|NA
TGTGCCAGCAGTCCGCGCGACTTGTCACCCCTCCACTTT
CASSPRDLSPLHF
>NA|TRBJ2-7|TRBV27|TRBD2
TGTGCCAGCAGTCCCGTAGCGGGAGATGACTACGAGCAGTACTTC
CASSPVAGDDYEQYF
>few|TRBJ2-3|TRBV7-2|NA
TGTGCCAGCAGCTGGGGGGTAACAGATACGCAGTATTTT
CASSWGVTDTQYF
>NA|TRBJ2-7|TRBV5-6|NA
TGTGCCAGCAGCCCAGGACTCGGGGCCTCCTACGAGCAGTACTTC
CASSPGLGASYEQYF
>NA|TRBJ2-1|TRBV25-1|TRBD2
TGTGCCAGCAGTGAAAGCGGGACCTACAATGAGCAGTTCTTC
CASSESGTYNEQFF